These 30 T cell receptor beta chains originate from one sample sequenced in a study of graft-versus-host responses after intestinal transplantation. Clones were read by immunoSEQ multiplex PCR, and TCRdb kept only the in-frame ones, dropping some. The sample has 50,000 to 80,000 clones, approximately 90% seen once. No cognate antigen is known for these TCRs. Sequenced material: unstimulated CD8+ T cells sorted from spleen or lymph node cells, taken before transplant. Source of these receptors: a human donor who was the organ donor for an intestinal transplant.

The gene calls are TRBV28 and TRBJ2-7, with 7 nucleotides matching TRBD1. The CDR3 consists of 15 residues. CDR1 is MDHEN, CDR2 SYDVKM, per germline. Trimming removed 4 bases from V and 3 bases from J; junction bases left unmatched: 9. In nucleotides, the CDR3 is TGTGCCAGCAGTTCTAACTGGGACAGCTACTACGAGCAGTACTTC. It encodes CASSSNWDSYYEQYF. The complete variable domain, with remaining parts taken from reference TRBV28 and TRBJ2-7, reads DVKVTQSSRYLVKRTGEKVFLECVQDMDHENMFWYRQDPGLGLRLIYFSYDVKMKEKGDIPEGYSVSREKKERFSLILESASTNQTSMYLCASSSNWDSYYEQYFGPGTRLTVT.

The chain is built from TRBV2 and TRBJ1-5; 10 nucleotides match TRBD1. With 7 bases clipped from V and 4 bases from J, the junction kept 4 bases outside the gene matches. The length of the CDR3 is 14 residues. Germline CDR1 reads SNHLY; CDR2 reads FYNNEI. The CDR3 loop reads CASKRDRGNQPQHF. The CDR3 DNA follows: TGTGCCAGCAAGCGGGACAGGGGTAATCAGCCCCAGCATTTT.

This clone was counted once. V gene TRBV7-8 combines with J gene TRBJ1-1, with TRBD1 matching over 9 bases. The V segment lost 4 bases and the J segment 6 bases; nucleotides outside the gene matches: 6. CDR3 length: 14 amino acids. CDR1 and CDR2 (germline): SGHVS, FQNEAQ. The CDR3 sequence: CASSSGQGIAEAFF. CDR3 nucleotides: TGTGCCAGCAGCTCTGGACAGGGGATCGCTGAAGCTTTCTTT.

The rearrangement links TRBV4-1 to TRBJ2-1; 9 nucleotides agree with TRBD2. With 4 bases clipped from V and 9 bases from J, the junction kept 7 bases outside the gene matches. The CDR3 spans 14 residues. Germline CDR1 MGHRA, CDR2 YSYEKL. CDR3 nucleotides: TGCGCCAGCAGCCCGTCGGCGGGAGGGATTGAGCAGTTCTTC. Translated: CASSPSAGGIEQFF.

The rearrangement links TRBV19 to TRBJ2-1; D is perhaps TRBD1 (5 bases). The CDR3 totals 14 residues. Germline loops: CDR1 LNHDA, CDR2 SQIVND (reference sequence). The V and J ends lost 10 bases and 1 base respectively, with 14 bases between them. The CDR3 coding sequence is TGTGCCATGGGCGTCACAGGTTCCTACAATGAGCAGTTCTTC. Its protein product is CAMGVTGSYNEQFF.

The chain uses TRBV7-3 and TRBJ1-2, with TRBD1 identical over 7 bases. The J segment lost 5 bases and the V segment lost 6 bases, leaving 3 bases of the junction unmatched. CDR3 size: 12 residues. Germline CDR1 reads SGHTA; CDR2 reads FQGTGA. The CDR3 nucleotides are TGTGCCAGCAGGGGACAGCAATATGGCTACACCTTC. Amino acid sequence: CASRGQQYGYTF.

The chain joins TRBV27 to TRBJ1-1; 8 bases map to TRBD1. Germline V gene data show CDR1 as MNHEY and CDR2 as SMNVEV (reference sequence). The CDR3 covers 15 residues. The trim removed 0 bases at V and 2 bases at J, leaving 2 bases unmatched. This CDR3 is CASSLSTGGNTEAFF. The DNA of the CDR3 is TGTGCCAGCAGTTTATCTACAGGGGGAAACACTGAAGCTTTCTTT.

The gene calls are TRBV6-4 and TRBJ2-2, with unresolved D. Germline V gene data show CDR1 as MRHNA and CDR2 as SNTAGT. V gave up 6 bases and J gave up 0 bases, with 5 bases separating them. This CDR3 comprises 13 residues. The CDR3 nucleotides are TGTGCCAGCAGCCCCGCGAACACCGGGGAGCTGTTTTTT. It specifies CASSPANTGELFF.

V is TRBV4-3 and J is TRBJ2-7; 8 bases are a match to TRBD2. The CDR3 covers 15 residues. V was pared by 2 bases and J by 2 bases, with 5 bases of the junction left unmatched. Per the germline V gene, CDR1 is LGHNA and CDR2 is YSLEER. The CDR3 DNA reads TGCGCCAGCAGCCAACATCGGGGGGGAGCCTACGAGCAGTACTTC. The encoded protein is CASSQHRGGAYEQYF.

The chain recombines TRBV9 with TRBJ1-3; D not resolved. The V and J ends lost 1 base and 0 bases respectively, with 11 bases between them. Germline V gene data show CDR1 as SGDLS and CDR2 as YYNGEE. This CDR3 has 16 residues. CDR3 loop: CASSVSPASSGNTIYF. DNA for the CDR3: TGTGCCAGCAGCGTAAGTCCTGCGAGCTCTGGAAACACCATATATTTT.

This chain connects TRBV25-1 to TRBJ1-2; 9 bases agree with TRBD1. Germline-derived CDR1 and CDR2 are MGHDK and SYGVNS. The CDR3 covers 15 residues. J lost 5 bases, V lost 9 bases, and 13 bases had no gene match. CDR3 coding DNA: TGTGCCAGTTCCTTAACAGGGGGCCCGCCTTATGGCTACACCTTC. Translated, it gives CASSLTGGPPYGYTF.

This chain links TRBV10-3 with TRBJ1-1; D possibly corresponds to TRBD1 (5 bases). Trimming stripped 3 bases from V and 5 bases from J, with 19 bases between. CDR3 size: 16 residues. In germline, CDR1 is ENHRY, CDR2 SYGVKD. The CDR3 sequence is CAISDIGVRVWTEAFF. In DNA, the CDR3 is TGTGCCATCAGTGACATAGGGGTCAGGGTATGGACTGAAGCTTTCTTT.

The J gene is TRBJ2-1, the V gene TRBV7-2; D gene uncertain. With 2 bases removed from V and 2 bases from J, the gap between germline ends came to 10 bases. The CDR3 runs 15 residues. The V gene's germline CDR1 is SGHTA and CDR2 FQGNSA. For the CDR3, the DNA is TGTGCCAGCAGCTTACCAGCGAGCCCCTACAATGAGCAGTTCTTC. It translates to CASSLPASPYNEQFF. Drawing the rest from reference TRBV7-2 and TRBJ2-1, the complete variable domain is GAGVSQSPSNKVTEKGKDVELRCDPISGHTALYWYRQSLGQGLEFLIYFQGNSAPDKSGLPSDRFSAERTGGSVSTLTIQRTQQEDSAVYLCASSLPASPYNEQFFGPGTRLTVL.

The rearrangement links TRBV6-5 to TRBJ2-1; 10 nucleotides agree with TRBD2. CDR3 size: 15 residues. V lost 8 bases, J lost 7 bases, and 11 bases stayed unmatched. The germline V gene encodes CDR1 MNHEY and CDR2 SVGAGI. CDR3 DNA: TGTGCCAGCCGGAAGGCTAGCGGGAGAGGAAATGAGCAGTTCTTC. Protein product: CASRKASGRGNEQFF.

This chain links TRBV4-1 with TRBJ2-2; D possibly corresponds to TRBD2 (6 bases). Trimming shortened V by 1 base and J by 4 bases, and 13 bases separated the two germline ends. CDR3 length: 16 residues. CDR1 MGHRA and CDR2 YSYEKL come from the germline V gene. The CDR3 sequence: CASSQVWQGGTGELFF. For the CDR3, the DNA is TGCGCCAGCAGCCAAGTCTGGCAGGGAGGCACCGGGGAGCTGTTTTTT.

The rearrangement links TRBV27 to TRBJ1-2, with D hard to call. Germline loops: CDR1 MNHEY, CDR2 SMNVEV (reference sequence). V lost 2 bases and J 1 base, leaving 14 bases between the germline ends. The CDR3 is made up of 16 amino acids. Here the CDR3 DNA reads TGTGCCAGCAGTTTAGACCATCGGGCGGGTAACTATGGCTACACCTTC. Translated: CASSLDHRAGNYGYTF.

Only one count was recorded for this clone. The genes are TRBV11-2 and TRBJ2-2, with TRBD1 matching 8 bases. The V and J ends lost 5 bases and 2 bases, in that order; junction bases with no gene match: 13. This CDR3 spans 18 amino acids. From germline, CDR1 is SGHAT and CDR2 FQNNGV. CDR3 residues: CASSPPLGQGRNTGELFF. In DNA, the CDR3 is TGTGCCAGCAGCCCGCCCCTAGGACAGGGAAGAAACACCGGGGAGCTGTTTTTT.

J is TRBJ2-3 and V is TRBV27; 9 positions agree with TRBD2. The germline V gene has CDR1 MNHEY and CDR2 SMNVEV (reference sequence). This CDR3 region has 17 residues. The trim removed 3 bases at V and 5 bases at J, leaving 12 bases unmatched. The CDR3 nucleotides read TGTGCCAGCAGTTTGTTTTTCCGCGGGAGGGCCGAAGATACGCAGTATTTT. It specifies CASSLFFRGRAEDTQYF.

This chain connects TRBV6-1 to TRBJ1-1; 10 bases line up with TRBD1. V shed 1 base, J shed 4 bases, and the junction held 3 bases outside the gene matches. This CDR3 spans 15 amino acids. Per germline, CDR1 MNHNS and CDR2 SASEGT. The CDR3 DNA sequence: TGTGCCAGCAGTGAAGGATGGACAGGGGGCACTGAAGCTTTCTTT. Protein: CASSEGWTGGTEAFF.

V and J are TRBV9 and TRBJ2-1, with TRBD1 identical over 8 bases. The CDR3 contains 14 residues. The V gene's germline CDR1 is SGDLS and CDR2 YYNGEE. The trim removed 4 bases at V and 7 bases at J, leaving 7 bases unmatched. The chain's CDR3 is CASSTSYRGNEQFF. As DNA, the CDR3 is TGTGCCAGCAGCACCTCCTACAGGGGGAATGAGCAGTTCTTC.

This clone was counted only a few times. The chain has TRBV6-4 and TRBJ2-6; D is uncertain. V lost 2 bases, J lost 0 bases, and 8 bases lay in between. This CDR3 contains 16 residues. Germline V lookup: CDR1 MRHNA, CDR2 SNTAGT. CDR3 sequence: CASSDEAASGANVLTF. Here the CDR3 DNA reads TGTGCCAGCAGTGACGAGGCGGCCTCTGGGGCCAACGTCCTGACTTTC.

V usage is TRBV19 and J usage is TRBJ1-2, with TRBD1 matching 7 bases. CDR1 LNHDA and CDR2 SQIVND come from the germline V gene (reference sequence). Trimming cost V 5 bases and J 7 bases; bases outside gene matches: 13. This CDR3 has 15 residues. The CDR3 protein is CASSGLQGKGIGYTF. In DNA, the CDR3 is TGTGCCAGTAGTGGGCTACAGGGGAAGGGAATTGGCTACACCTTC.

The rearrangement joins TRBV5-5 to TRBJ2-7, with a possible D match to TRBD1 (6 bases). This CDR3 contains 15 residues. Germline V gene data show CDR1 as SGHKS and CDR2 as YYEKEE (reference sequence). Trimming cost V 0 bases and J 4 bases, with 14 bases left between them. The CDR3 DNA follows: TGTGCCAGCAGCTTGGATCTAGGGGGTGTTTACGAGCAGTACTTC. As protein: CASSLDLGGVYEQYF.

J is TRBJ1-1 and V is TRBV30; 7 nucleotides match TRBD1. CDR1 is GTSNPN and CDR2 is SVGIG in the germline V gene (reference sequence). The CDR3 totals 11 residues. V shed 4 bases, J shed 9 bases, and the junction held 5 bases outside the gene matches. DNA for the CDR3: TGTGCCTGGAAACCGGGACAGCAAGCTTTCTTT. Protein: CAWKPGQQAFF. The variable domain in full, with the rest retrieved from reference TRBV30 and TRBJ1-1, is SQTIHQWPATLVQPVGSPLSLECTVEGTSNPNLYWYRQAAGRGLQLLFYSVGIGQISSEVPQNLSASRPQDRQFILSSKKLLLSDSGFYLCAWKPGQQAFFGQGTRLTVV.

The chain is built from TRBV30 and TRBJ2-7, with a tentative D call TRBD2 (6 bases). There are 13 residues in the CDR3. Germline-derived CDR1 and CDR2 are GTSNPN and SVGIG (reference sequence). V gave up 0 bases and J gave up 6 bases, with 12 bases separating them. CDR3 region: CAWSVGGAGEQYF. The CDR3 nucleotides are TGTGCCTGGAGTGTCGGAGGGGCAGGCGAGCAGTACTTC. Filled out from reference TRBV30 and TRBJ2-7, the complete variable domain reads SQTIHQWPATLVQPVGSPLSLECTVEGTSNPNLYWYRQAAGRGLQLLFYSVGIGQISSEVPQNLSASRPQDRQFILSSKKLLLSDSGFYLCAWSVGGAGEQYFGPGTRLTVT.

This chain joins TRBV10-3 and TRBJ2-3; D possibly corresponds to TRBD1 (5 bases). The CDR3 sequence is 15 residues long. Looked up from germline, CDR1 is ENHRY and CDR2 is SYGVKD. Trimming stripped 2 bases from V and 4 bases from J, with 13 bases between. CDR3 nucleotide sequence: TGTGCCATCAGTGAGCAGGGTGTGTGGGCAGATACGCAGTATTTT. Amino acid sequence: CAISEQGVWADTQYF.

This rearrangement joins TRBV2 to TRBJ2-5, with 7 bases lining up with TRBD2. V lost 3 bases to trimming and J lost 2 bases; unmatched junction nucleotides: 6. CDR1 is SNHLY and CDR2 is FYNNEI in the germline V gene. The CDR3 runs 15 residues. The CDR3 protein is CASSEAASGQETQYF. Written as DNA, the CDR3 is TGTGCCAGCAGTGAGGCGGCTAGCGGTCAAGAGACCCAGTACTTC.

The chain combines TRBV28 with TRBJ2-2, with D hard to call. The V gene's germline CDR1 is MDHEN and CDR2 SYDVKM. The CDR3 has 15 amino acids. Trimming took 3 bases from V and 5 from J, leaving 13 bases between them. In DNA, the CDR3 is TGTGCCAGCAGTTTTGAGGCACACGGTACCGGGGAGCTGTTTTTT. Translated, it gives CASSFEAHGTGELFF.

The chain is built from TRBV2 and TRBJ1-1; TRBD1 matches 7 bases. V shed 6 bases, J shed 1 base, and the junction held 5 bases outside the gene matches. The CDR3 runs to 14 residues. The germline gives CDR1 SNHLY, CDR2 FYNNEI. CDR3 DNA sequence: TGTGCCAGCAGCGCACAGGGGAGGAACACTGAAGCTTTCTTT. Its protein is CASSAQGRNTEAFF.

This clone appeared once. CDR3 region: CASSRPGQGNNEQFF. In DNA, the CDR3 is TGTGCCAGCAGTCGACCGGGACAGGGAAACAATGAGCAGTTCTTC. The V gene is TRBV7-3, the J gene TRBJ2-1; 9 bases align to TRBD1. Per the germline V gene, CDR1 is SGHTA and CDR2 is FQGTGA. V was clipped by 6 bases and J by 5 bases; unmatched bases: 8. CDR3 size: 15 residues.